This T cell receptor (beta chain) was obtained from a study of T-cell memory formation after mild COVID-19 (dated by TCRdb to the early 2020s). Notes on the research overall: Most TCR sequence clusters were specific to one of the two donors. Two young, previously healthy adult volunteers, one female and one male, were included in the cohort. In a couple of donors, T-cell clones that expanded and contracted after mild COVID-19 were tracked by sequencing TCRalpha and TCRbeta repertoires over time. What the authors observed across the whole study: The detection of some responding clones in pre-infection memory suggests that pre-existing cross-reactive memory T cells joined the SARS-CoV-2 response. Only a couple of mild cases were covered in the study, and larger cohorts including severe cases with pre-infection samples were considered necessary. Clones that contracted from day 15 to 85 showed balanced CD4/CD8 phenotypes, whereas a second wave of clones that expanded from day 15 to 37 leaned towards CD4+. SARS-CoV-2 specificity of the second-wave clones peaking on day 37 was not confirmed. Contracting CD4+ clones were found mainly in CM and EM memory subsets, while CD8+ clones were enriched in EMRA.

PBMCs were isolated by Ficoll-Paque density gradient centrifugation. The germline V end is reduced by 3 bases and the J end by 2 bases; junction bases left unmatched: 2. The germline V gene encodes CDR1 MGHDK and CDR2 SYGVNS. The CDR3 starts with the cysteine, ends with the phenylalanine, and has 15 residues. The only DNA kept is the CDR3, 45 bases in frame from the first base. This sample was sequenced with an Illumina NovaSeq 6000. cDNA libraries for TCRalpha and TCRbeta were prepared by 5'RACE using constant-segment primers, with sample barcodes and unique molecular identifiers added. Trizol reagent was used to extract RNA from every sample. Amplification of the libraries took two PCR steps, and the second step added a second sample barcode plus Illumina TruSeq adapters. Libraries were sequenced on an Illumina NovaSeq with 2 x 150 bp paired-end reads. In the paper's pipeline: Demultiplexing of reads and collapsing into UMI-guided consensus sequences were performed with migec v1.2.7. With mixcr v2.1.11, UMI consensuses were aligned to TRA and TRB V and J templates and assembled into clonotypes. A clonotype was counted as expanded or contracted only when both edgeR and NoisET called the clonotype significant, with the noise models trained on biological replicates. For edgeR calls, the thresholds were a false discovery rate-adjusted p below 0.01 and a log2 fold-change of 1. PCA with hierarchical clustering of max-normalized trajectories of the 1000 most abundant clonotypes was used as exploratory dynamics analysis. Each responding clone was given a CD4 or CD8 phenotype based on the CD4+ and CD8+ repertoires, which had been sequenced separately. TCRdb ran its own pipeline on the public reads, namely fastp trimming at Q25 and MiXCR clone calling, and kept in-frame beta chains. All rows with the same CDR3 protein become a single entry with the most common DNA and genes. TCRdb's processing, not the authors' own work, is the source of the V and J calls. Within this sample are a few hundred thousand distinct CDR3 sequences, with 20% to 25% of them counted one time only. The top ten clonotypes cover roughly an eighth of the sample.

Details on this clonotype: Its antigen remains undetermined. It has no much larger one-base neighbor in the sample; base qualities were not kept.

The sequencing input was PBMCs or a T cell subset sorted from them (not recorded which). The TCR comes from an adult woman who had mild COVID-19 (a few samples of this study predate the infection). The sample titles of this study are shuffled in the database, so cell type and time point are left out; the donor was told from shared clones. This sequence uses TRBV25-1 and TRBJ2-5, with TRBD2 matching 11 junction bases. The DNA sequence follows: TGTGCCAGCAGTGAGTCTAGCGGGGGGCAAGAGACCCAGTACTTC. The resulting protein is CASSESSGGQETQYF.